This section outlines one TCR beta chain sequence together with its context. Its antigen target is currently unknown. No quality values exist for individual bases; no much larger clone is one base distant. Rearranged TRB sequences spanning V, D and J segments were amplified by multiplex touch-down PCR using a mixed TRB-A/B primer pool. Two consecutive PCR reactions with Phusion HS II polymerase added Illumina adapters and sample indices to the amplicons. After gel purification with the NucleoSpin Gel and PCR Clean-up kit, the amplicons were checked using Qubit and an Agilent 2100 Bioanalyzer. Sequencing of the libraries was done on an Illumina MiSeq with paired-end, single-indexed 600-cycle runs. Regarding the original processing steps: Processing of the TRB sequences was carried out with MiXCR versions 2.12 and 3.0.5. Each unique CDR3 nucleotide sequence was counted as one clone, and only productive sequences with at least two reads were retained. The repertoire metrics were Shannon diversity, evenness, clonality (calculated as one minus evenness), and diversity profiles parameterized by alpha from 0 to 5. The IGoR algorithm was used to calculate generation probabilities for clones in the paired samples taken before and after chemotherapy. TCRdb reworked the public reads: Q25 trimming with fastp, MiXCR clone assembly, productive beta chains retained. All rows with the same CDR3 protein become a single entry with the most common DNA and genes. None of the V and J calls come from the authors' own analysis; TCRdb made them. Recorded for this sample are some 9,000 distinct CDR3 sequences; about 25% of them occurred a single time. The top ten constitute about 2.5% of the sample.

The record originates from a study of T cell repertoires in aging, cancer and after chemotherapy (dated by TCRdb to the late 2010s). In terms of the full investigation: The donors fell into six age groups ranging from 30 or younger to 70 or older, and each group had at least three individuals. In the hematological group, paired pre- and post-chemotherapy samples were obtained from chronic lymphocytic leukemia patients treated with fludarabine- or bendamustine-based regimens. In total, the full dataset held 7.5 million to 9.5 million TCR reads. Peripheral blood TCR beta repertoires from healthy donors and cancer patients were profiled to examine immunoaging and T cell reconstitution after chemotherapy. Alongside approximately 97 healthy donors serving as a reference group, the cohort included approximately 220 cancer patients, of whom some 91 had hematological cancers and around 120 had solid cancers.

What the work shows at the level of the full study, not this receptor alone: In healthy donors, the decline in TCR diversity with age was mainly explained by loss of richness, whereas in cancer patients loss of evenness was also found to contribute. Compared with age-matched healthy donors, untreated patients with hematological or solid cancers had significantly lower TCR diversity and higher clonality in blood. The authors noted that the repertoire data do not allow conclusions about immunological memory after chemotherapy. Hematological cancer patients had infiltration of lymphoid organs, and this infiltration may itself impair thymic emigration or peripheral T cell expansion. In both cancer cohorts, the median generation probability rose over the chemotherapy interval, which suggests that the repertoire was reconstituted through rebound thymic output.

The CDR3 measures 14 amino acids from cysteine to phenylalanine. The sequence is cut down to CDR3 DNA, 42 bases in frame from base 1. The germline V gene sets CDR1 to SGDLS and CDR2 to YYNGEE. V trim: 1 base; J trim: 8 bases; unmatched bases: 4. TCR beta rearrangements were amplified from genomic DNA extracted from peripheral blood rather than from sorted cells or RNA. The sample comprised blood. The sequence joins TRBV9 to TRBJ2-2, and TRBD1 aligns with 8 junction nucleotides. The TCR originated in a human donor with a blood cancer. The nucleotide sequence reads as follows: TGTGCCAGCAGCGTAAAGACAGGGGATGGGGAGCTGTTTTTT. Protein translation: CASSVKTGDGELFF.